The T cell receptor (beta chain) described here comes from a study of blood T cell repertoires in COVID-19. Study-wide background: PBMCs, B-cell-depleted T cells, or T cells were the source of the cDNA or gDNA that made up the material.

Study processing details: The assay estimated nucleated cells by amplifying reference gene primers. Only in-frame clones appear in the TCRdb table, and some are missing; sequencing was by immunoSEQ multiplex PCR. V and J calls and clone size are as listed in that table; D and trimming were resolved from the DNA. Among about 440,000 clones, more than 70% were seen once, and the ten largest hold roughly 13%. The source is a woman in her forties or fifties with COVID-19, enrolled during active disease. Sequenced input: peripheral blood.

For the CDR3, the DNA is TGTGCCAGCAGTGAAGTTCCTCGGTCTAATGAAAAACTGTTTTTT. Protein: CASSEVPRSNEKLFF. The rearrangement links TRBV6-1 to TRBJ1-4; D call uncertain. The V end was cut by 1 base, the J end by 3 bases, with 9 bases between. CDR1 and CDR2 (germline): MNHNS, SASEGT. This CDR3 is 15 amino acids long.